One and the same sample provided the 10 T cell receptor beta chains below, sequenced in a study of CD8 T cells in ankylosing spondylitis. TCRdb re-derived calls from the 5' RACE reads in MiXCR, one entry per CDR3 protein. Counted here are around 140,000 distinct CDR3 sequences, over 9.5% occurring once; the ten biggest clones make up over 4%. What was sequenced was blood, either unsorted or a sorted T cell fraction (not recorded which). The receptors stem from a female donor with ankylosing spondylitis or in good health (not recorded which).

This clonotype occurred a few times. The chain uses TRBV19 and TRBJ2-4; TRBD2 is a possible D gene (6 bases). The V gene's germline CDR1 is LNHDA and CDR2 SQIVND (reference sequence). This CDR3 region has 15 residues. V was clipped by 1 base and J by 8 bases, with 15 bases between them. The CDR3 here is CASSIGRHGGDIQYF. The CDR3 nucleotides are TGTGCCAGTAGTATAGGTAGACACGGAGGGGACATTCAGTACTTC. Variable domain in full (rest from reference TRBV19 and TRBJ2-4): DGGITQSPKYLFRKEGQNVTLSCEQNLNHDAMYWYRQDPGQGLRLIYYSQIVNDFQKGDIAEGYSVSREKKESFPLTVTSAQKNPTAFYLCASSIGRHGGDIQYFGAGTRLSVL.

CDR3 in DNA: TGTGCCAGCAGCCCAAAGACTAGCGTAAGAAGCTCCTACAATGAGCAGTTCTTC. It codes for CASSPKTSVRSSYNEQFF. The genes are TRBV11-2 and TRBJ2-1; TRBD2 aligns across 8 bases. This CDR3 spans 18 amino acids. Germline V gene data show CDR1 as SGHAT and CDR2 as FQNNGV. The J segment lost 0 bases and the V segment lost 5 bases, leaving 12 bases of the junction unmatched. The full variable domain, rest sourced from reference TRBV11-2 and TRBJ2-1, is EAGVAQSPRYKIIEKRQSVAFWCNPISGHATLYWYQQILGQGPKLLIQFQNNGVVDDSQLPKDRFSAERLKGVDSTLKIQPAKLEDSAVYLCASSPKTSVRSSYNEQFFGPGTRLTVL.

This clonotype showed up many times. The CDR3 DNA is TGTGCCAGCAGCGCCTTTGGGTTCACAGATACGCAGTATTTT. It encodes CASSAFGFTDTQYF. The gene calls are TRBV5-5 and TRBJ2-3; D uncertain. The V end lost 4 bases, the J end lost 2 bases, and 11 bases lay between the germline ends. CDR1 is SGHKS and CDR2 is YYEKEE in the germline V gene (reference sequence). This CDR3 region has 14 residues.

Many counts were recorded for this clonotype. The J gene is TRBJ1-1, the V gene TRBV12-3 or TRBV12-4; a weak D match, TRBD1 (5 bases). The CDR3 sequence is 15 residues long. Trimming left V 6 bases short and J 0 bases short, with 14 bases between. CDR3 sequence (DNA): TGTGCCAGCAGCCCCGGCTGGGGGATGAACACTGAAGCTTTCTTT. Its protein is CASSPGWGMNTEAFF.

This clonotype appeared a few times. The rearrangement joins TRBV11-1 to TRBJ2-5, with 8 bases that match TRBD2. CDR3 length: 15 residues. The germline gives CDR1 SGHAT, CDR2 FQDESV (reference sequence). The V gene end was trimmed by 3 bases and the J gene end by 0 bases; junction bases not matched to a gene: 3. In DNA form, the CDR3 reads TGTGCCAGCAGCTTCTATAGCGGGGACCAAGAGACCCAGTACTTC. It is translated as CASSFYSGDQETQYF.

This clonotype came up many times. The chain uses TRBV12-3 or TRBV12-4 and TRBJ2-1, with 9 positions matching TRBD1. After removal of 4 bases from V and 3 bases from J, the junction contained 1 base not matched to a gene. The CDR3 is made up of 14 amino acids. CDR3 sequence (DNA): TGTGCCAGCAGTTGGGACAGGGTCTACAATGAGCAGTTCTTC. Its protein product is CASSWDRVYNEQFF.

This clonotype was detected only a few times. In nucleotides, the CDR3 is TGTGCCATCAGTGAGCCCGGGAGTTCCTACGAGCAGTACTTC. This gives the protein CAISEPGSSYEQYF. V gene TRBV10-3 combines with J gene TRBJ2-7; maybe TRBD2 (6 bases). Trimming shortened V by 2 bases and J by 1 base, and 9 bases separated the two germline ends. This CDR3 region has 14 residues. Germline lookup yields CDR1 ENHRY and CDR2 SYGVKD.

Only a few counts were recorded for this clonotype. The rearrangement uses TRBV12-3 or TRBV12-4 and TRBJ1-4, with 7 bases matching TRBD1. V gave up 6 bases and J gave up 7 bases; unmatched junction bases: 8. CDR3 length: 14 amino acids. This CDR3 is CASSRQGGLEKLFF. The CDR3 DNA is TGTGCCAGCAGCCGACAGGGAGGCCTTGAAAAACTGTTTTTT.

This clonotype showed up many times. This sequence joins TRBV4-1 and TRBJ1-4; the D is unclear. The V gene lost 6 bases and the J gene lost 0 bases, with 11 bases spanning the gap. The CDR3 spans 15 residues. Germline CDR1 MGHRA, CDR2 YSYEKL. The CDR3 here is CASRLTLATNEKLFF. In DNA, the CDR3 is TGCGCCAGCAGACTAACGCTTGCAACTAATGAAAAACTGTTTTTT.

Ten or more counts support this clonotype. V is TRBV30 and J is TRBJ2-3; TRBD2 is a possible D gene (6 bases). Per the germline V gene, CDR1 is GTSNPN and CDR2 is SVGIG (reference sequence). V dropped 5 bases and J dropped 4 bases, with 16 bases sitting between them. CDR3 size: 14 residues. CDR3 sequence (DNA): TGTGCCTGGTCCTTAGCGGCCAGTCCAGATACGCAGTATTTT. It specifies CAWSLAASPDTQYF. Using reference TRBV30 and TRBJ2-3 for the parts outside the CDR3, the full variable domain is SQTIHQWPATLVQPVGSPLSLECTVEGTSNPNLYWYRQAAGRGLQLLFYSVGIGQISSEVPQNLSASRPQDRQFILSSKKLLLSDSGFYLCAWSLAASPDTQYFGPGTRLTVL.